This TCR beta chain was captured by sequencing in a study of T-cell memory formation after mild COVID-19. Overall study results and limits: Certain responding clones were present in pre-infection memory, suggesting participation of cross-reactive memory. While clones contracting from day 15 to 85 were balanced between CD4 and CD8, later expanders leaned CD4+.

With constant-segment primers, 5'RACE yielded cDNA libraries of TCR alpha and TCR beta that carried sample barcodes and UMIs. TCRdb used MiXCR to reprocess the 5' RACE reads, holding one entry per CDR3 protein. Of approximately 180,000 distinct CDR3 sequences detected, under 20% appear once; the ten largest clones hold just over 2%. With regard to this clonotype: Its target is not known.

The CDR3 has 16 residues. Sequenced sample: PBMCs or a T cell subset sorted from them (not recorded which). The chain carries TRBV21-1 and TRBJ1-1. TRBV21-1 is recorded as a pseudogene. The sequence derives from an adult woman who had mild COVID-19 (a few samples of this study predate the infection). Cell type and time point are not known. CDR3 in amino acids: CASSKGVGGTGTEAFF. The CDR3, as DNA: TGTGCCAGCAGCAAAGGAGTTGGAGGGACGGGCACTGAAGCTTTCTTT.